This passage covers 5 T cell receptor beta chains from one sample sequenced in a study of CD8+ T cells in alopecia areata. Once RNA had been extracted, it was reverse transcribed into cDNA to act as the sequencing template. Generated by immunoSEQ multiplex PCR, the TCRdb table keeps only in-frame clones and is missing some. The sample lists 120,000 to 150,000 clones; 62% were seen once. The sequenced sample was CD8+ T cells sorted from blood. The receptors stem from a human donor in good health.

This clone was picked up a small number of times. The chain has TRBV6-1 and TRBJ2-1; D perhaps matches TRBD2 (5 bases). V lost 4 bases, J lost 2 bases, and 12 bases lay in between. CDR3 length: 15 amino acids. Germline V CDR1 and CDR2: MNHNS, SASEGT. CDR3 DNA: TGTGCCAGCAGTGGGGCCAGCGGACCCTACAATGAGCAGTTCTTC. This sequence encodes CASSGASGPYNEQFF.

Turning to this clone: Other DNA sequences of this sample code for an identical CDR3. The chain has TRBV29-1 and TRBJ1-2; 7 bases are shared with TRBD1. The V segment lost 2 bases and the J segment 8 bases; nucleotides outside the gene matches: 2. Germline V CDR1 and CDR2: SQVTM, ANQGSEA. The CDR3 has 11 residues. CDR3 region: CSVENRGGYTF. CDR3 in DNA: TGCAGCGTTGAAAACAGGGGCGGCTACACCTTC.

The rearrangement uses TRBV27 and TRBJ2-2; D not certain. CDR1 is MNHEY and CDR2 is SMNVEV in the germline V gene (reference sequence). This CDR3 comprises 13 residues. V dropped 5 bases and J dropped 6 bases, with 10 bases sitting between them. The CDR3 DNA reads TGTGCCAGCAGTCAACTCCTCGCCGGGGAGCTGTTTTTT. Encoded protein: CASSQLLAGELFF.

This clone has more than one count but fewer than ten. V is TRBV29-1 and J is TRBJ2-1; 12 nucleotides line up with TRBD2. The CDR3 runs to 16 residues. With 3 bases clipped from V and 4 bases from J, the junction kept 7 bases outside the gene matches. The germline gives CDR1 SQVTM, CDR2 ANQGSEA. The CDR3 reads CSVEEWTSGIYNEQFF. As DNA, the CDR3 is TGCAGCGTTGAGGAATGGACTAGCGGGATTTACAATGAGCAGTTCTTC.

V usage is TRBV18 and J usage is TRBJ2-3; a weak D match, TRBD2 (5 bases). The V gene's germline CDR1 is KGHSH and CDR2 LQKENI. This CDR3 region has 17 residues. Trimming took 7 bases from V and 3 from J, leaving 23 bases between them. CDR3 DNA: TGTGCCAGCTTTAACGCGGACCAAACTAGGATAACAGATACGCAGTATTTT. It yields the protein CASFNADQTRITDTQYF.